This T cell receptor (beta chain) was sequenced during a study of CD8+ T cells in alopecia areata (dated by TCRdb to the late 2010s). In terms of the full investigation: Treated patients were enrolled in an open-label pilot trial of oral tofacitinib at 5 to 10 mg twice daily for moderate-to-severe alopecia areata. Tofacitinib-treated patients had biopsies at baseline and at 4 and 24 weeks of treatment, with a later scalp biopsy in several patients. For the treated patients, the SALT score, which quantifies what percentage of scalp surface area is affected, served as the measure of disease severity. Patients received tofacitinib for 6 to 18 months and were then followed off drug for 6 months to check for delayed response and recurrence. immunoSEQ multiplex PCR using 35 Vbeta forward primers and 13 Jbeta reverse primers was used to amplify TCRbeta CDR3 regions. On the human side, TCRbeta sequencing was run on scalp tissue and on sorted CD4+ and CD8+ peripheral blood T cells from healthy controls and from alopecia areata patients with either patchy or totalis/universalis disease. To study T cell clonal expansion in alopecia areata, the researchers applied high-throughput TCRbeta sequencing to both the C3H/HeJ mouse model and human patients. RNA came from the PAXgene miRNA kit for fixed scalp, the miRNeasy kit for PBMCs, and the RNeasy kit for mouse skin. Scalp clonality was compared among normal scalp (n=4), patchy alopecia areata scalp (n=8), and alopecia totalis/universalis scalp (n=8). General study outcomes and caveats: Many expanded lesional clones persisted in scalp and blood during tofacitinib treatment, which may partly explain relapse after stopping treatment. Because the treated cohort was small and had only one nonresponder, larger studies are needed to examine links between baseline CD8+ expansion and response. Compared with normal scalp, lesional scalp, particularly in alopecia totalis/universalis, had higher clonality and more expanded CD8+ clones, which suggests antigenic drive. Resident alphabeta T cells in normal human skin are also sequenced, complicating scalp TCR repertoire analysis, unlike mouse skin dominated by gammadelta T cells. Tofacitinib significantly lowered scalp clonality and the number of expanded CD8+ clones among the top 100 scalp clones. Compared with mice, TCR sequences shared between patients were less clear, possibly partly because of HLA diversity across the patient population.

V is shortened by 7 bases, J by 5 bases, and the region joining them spans 8 bases. The CDR3 spans 11 residues, from the cysteine through the phenylalanine. Only the CDR3 DNA stays, 33 bases, in frame from base 1. CDR1 is given as SNHLY and CDR2 as FYNNEI, both from the germline V gene. About this clone itself: The specificity of this receptor is unknown. The record has no base qualities; no much larger clone is one base away.

The receptor library was made with the immunoSEQ multiplex PCR assay. For TCR sequencing, RNA was extracted from every sample and reverse transcribed into cDNA to serve as template. SuperScript III was used to make first-strand cDNA, primed with a 2:1 mix of oligo-dT and random hexamers. Amplification bias was assessed with a synthetic immune receptor repertoire, and residual bias was removed computationally. In the source study's methods: Raw reads were preprocessed for error removal, and CDR3 was defined according to IMGT conventions as running from the conserved cysteine to phenylalanine. To get clonality, Shannon entropy was normalized by log2 of the number of productive unique TCRs and the result was subtracted from 1. CD4 or CD8 identity of scalp clones was inferred by cross-referencing scalp TCRbeta sequences with sorted blood CD4 and CD8 repertoires. Drawn from immuneACCESS, this table holds only the in-frame rearrangements with V and J called that TCRdb kept. Clones are partly lost; checked studies trace under half to an unresolved V gene and leave the rest unexplained. V and J calls and clone size are as listed in that table; D and trimming were resolved from the DNA. The sample has approximately 210,000 clones on record, roughly 60% of them singletons. Approximately 1.2% of the sample belongs to the ten largest clones.

The label giving this sample's treatment or condition can be read as: oral pan-JAK inhibitor, 5-10 mg twice daily. Lesional scalp punch biopsies and peripheral blood were obtained from alopecia areata patients. PBMCs were isolated by density centrifugation and stained for CD3, CD4 and CD8, after which CD4+ and CD8+ T cells were sorted on a FACSAria. The sequence is built from TRBV2 and TRBJ2-5; possibly the D gene is TRBD1, per 5 matching bases. The source of this sequence is a human donor with alopecia areata. The material was CD4+ T cells sorted from blood, obtained around week 49, from a patient treated with tofacitinib. The CDR3 in this case is CASKGLETQYF. The nucleotides read TGTGCCAGCAAGGGGTTGGAGACCCAGTACTTC.